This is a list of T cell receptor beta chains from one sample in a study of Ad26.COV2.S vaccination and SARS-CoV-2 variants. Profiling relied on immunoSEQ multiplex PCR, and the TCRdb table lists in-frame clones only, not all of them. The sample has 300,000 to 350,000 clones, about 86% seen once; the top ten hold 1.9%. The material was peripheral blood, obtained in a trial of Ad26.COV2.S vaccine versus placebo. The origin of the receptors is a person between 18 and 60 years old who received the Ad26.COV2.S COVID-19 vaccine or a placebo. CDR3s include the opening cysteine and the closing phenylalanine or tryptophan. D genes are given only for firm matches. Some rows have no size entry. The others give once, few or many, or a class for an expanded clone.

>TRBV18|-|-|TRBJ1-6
CASSPGEGDNSPLHF
TGTGCCAGCTCACCCGGGGAGGGAGATAATTCACCCCTCCACTTT
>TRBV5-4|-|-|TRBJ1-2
CASSGAQGTVDTF
TGTGCCAGCAGCGGCGCGCAGGGGACGGTCGACACCTTC
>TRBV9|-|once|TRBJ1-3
CASSYSGNTIYF
TGTGCCAGCAGCTACTCTGGAAACACCATATATTTT
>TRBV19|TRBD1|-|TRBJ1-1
CASRDRGDGAYEAFF
TGTGCCAGTAGAGACAGGGGTGATGGGGCTTATGAAGCTTTCTTT
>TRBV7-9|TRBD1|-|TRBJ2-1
CASSLTGASYNEQFF
TGTGCCAGCAGCTTAACAGGGGCTTCCTACAATGAGCAGTTCTTC
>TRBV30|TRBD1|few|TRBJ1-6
CASSPGTEVGYNSPLHF
TGTGCCAGTAGTCCCGGGACAGAGGTCGGTTATAATTCACCCCTCCACTTT
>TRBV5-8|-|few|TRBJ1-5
CASSVGVGNQPQHF
TGTGCCAGCAGCGTAGGGGTAGGCAATCAGCCCCAGCATTTT
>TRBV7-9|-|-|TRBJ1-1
CASSLGQVGSEAFF
TGTGCCAGCAGCTTAGGACAGGTGGGGAGTGAAGCTTTCTTT
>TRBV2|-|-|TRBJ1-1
CACKFQGNTEAFF
TGTGCCTGCAAATTCCAGGGGAACACTGAAGCTTTCTTT
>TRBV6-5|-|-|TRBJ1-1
CASSMGRVESF
TGTGCCAGCAGTATGGGACGGGTGGAAAGCTTT
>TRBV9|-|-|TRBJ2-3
CASSVARETDTQYF
TGTGCCAGCAGCGTAGCGAGGGAAACAGATACGCAGTATTTT
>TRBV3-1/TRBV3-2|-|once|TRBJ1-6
CASSFSGTPGITLHF
TGTGCCAGCAGCTTTAGCGGGACGCCGGGCATAACCCTCCACTTT
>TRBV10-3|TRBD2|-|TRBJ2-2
CAITAGVGNGELFF
TGTGCCATCACCGCGGGGGTAGGGAACGGGGAGCTGTTTTTT
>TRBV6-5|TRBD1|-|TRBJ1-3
CASSIDRGAGNTIYF
TGTGCCAGCAGTATCGACAGGGGCGCGGGAAACACCATATATTTT
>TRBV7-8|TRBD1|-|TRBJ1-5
CASSYAGTGVPQPQHF
TGTGCCAGCAGCTACGCCGGGACAGGGGTTCCTCAGCCCCAGCATTTT
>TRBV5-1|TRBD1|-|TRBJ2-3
CASSWPGTGGAEDTQYF
TGCGCCAGCAGCTGGCCCGGGACAGGGGGTGCCGAAGATACGCAGTATTTT
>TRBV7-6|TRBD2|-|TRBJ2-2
CASSLALSGDTGELFF
TGTGCCAGCAGCTTAGCGTTAAGCGGGGACACCGGGGAGCTGTTTTTT
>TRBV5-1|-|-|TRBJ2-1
CASSSTGWNNEQFF
TGCGCCAGCAGCAGTACAGGATGGAATAATGAGCAGTTCTTC
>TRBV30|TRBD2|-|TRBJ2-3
CAWSVLAGRTDTQYF
TGTGCCTGGAGTGTACTAGCGGGGCGGACAGATACGCAGTATTTT
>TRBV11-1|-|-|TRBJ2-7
CASSLEQGNYEQYF
TGTGCCAGCAGCTTAGAACAGGGTAATTACGAGCAGTACTTC
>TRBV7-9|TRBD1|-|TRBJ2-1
CASSMTGNENEQFF
TGTGCCAGCAGCATGACAGGGAATGAGAATGAGCAGTTCTTC
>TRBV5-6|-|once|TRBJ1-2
CASSPFIPISYYGYTF
TGTGCCAGCAGCCCCTTCATTCCAATATCCTACTATGGCTACACCTTC
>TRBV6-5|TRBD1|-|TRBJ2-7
CASSSAGTGDLYEQYF
TGTGCCAGCAGTTCAGCCGGGACAGGAGACCTCTACGAGCAGTACTTC
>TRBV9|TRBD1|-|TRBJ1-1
CASSVGTGNTEAFF
TGTGCCAGCAGCGTAGGGACAGGGAATACTGAAGCTTTCTTT
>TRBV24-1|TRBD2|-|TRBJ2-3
CATSGRGTDTQYF
TGTGCCACCAGTGGGCGGGGGACAGATACGCAGTATTTT
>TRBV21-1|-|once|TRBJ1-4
CASSKEGGLTSPYPHNEKLFF
TGTGCCAGCAGCAAAGAGGGCGGACTTACCTCCCCTTACCCCCACAATGAAAAACTGTTTTTT
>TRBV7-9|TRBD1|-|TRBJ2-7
CASSYTPGQGPYEQYF
TGTGCCAGCAGCTACACACCGGGACAGGGTCCCTACGAGCAGTACTTC
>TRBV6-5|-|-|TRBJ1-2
CASSYSNEGGGYTF
TGTGCCAGCAGTTACTCGAATGAGGGAGGCGGCTACACCTTC
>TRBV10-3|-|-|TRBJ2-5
CAISPKVEETQYF
TGTGCCATCAGCCCAAAAGTCGAAGAGACCCAGTACTTC
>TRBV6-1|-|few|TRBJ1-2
CASSEALGTRPNYGYTF
TGTGCCAGCAGTGAAGCTCTTGGGACCAGGCCTAACTATGGCTACACCTTC
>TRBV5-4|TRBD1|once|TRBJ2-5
CASSLVGGQDGQETQYF
TGTGCCAGCAGCTTGGTAGGCGGACAGGACGGCCAAGAGACCCAGTACTTC
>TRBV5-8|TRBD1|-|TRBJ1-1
CASRDRGGNTEAFF
TGTGCCAGCAGGGACAGGGGCGGGAACACTGAAGCTTTCTTT
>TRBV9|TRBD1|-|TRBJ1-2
CASSVEDRAFYGYTF
TGTGCCAGCAGCGTAGAGGACAGGGCGTTCTATGGCTACACCTTC
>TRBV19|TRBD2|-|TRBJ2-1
CASRSGGLGSEQFF
TGTGCCAGTCGATCGGGGGGATTGGGTTCTGAGCAGTTCTTC